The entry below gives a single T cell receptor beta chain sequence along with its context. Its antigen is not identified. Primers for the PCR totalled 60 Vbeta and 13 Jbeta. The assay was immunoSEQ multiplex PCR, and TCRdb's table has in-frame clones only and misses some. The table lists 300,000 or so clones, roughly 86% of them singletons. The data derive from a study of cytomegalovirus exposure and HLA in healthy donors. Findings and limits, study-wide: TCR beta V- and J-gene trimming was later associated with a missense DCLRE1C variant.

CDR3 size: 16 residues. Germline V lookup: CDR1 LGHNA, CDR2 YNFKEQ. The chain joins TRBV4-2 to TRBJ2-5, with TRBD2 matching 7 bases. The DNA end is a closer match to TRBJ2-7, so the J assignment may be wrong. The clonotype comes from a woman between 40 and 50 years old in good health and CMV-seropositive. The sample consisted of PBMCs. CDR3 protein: CASSQDEASGSYEQYF. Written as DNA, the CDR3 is TGTGCCAGCAGCCAAGACGAGGCTAGCGGCTCCTACGAGCAGTACTTC.